The present entry profiles one TCR beta chain with its context. This sample was taken from a study of sequential checkpoint blockade in melanoma. Study in general: Arm A got nivolumab then ipilimumab; arm B the reverse, 1:1. After both sequences, patients received maintenance nivolumab.

The germline V and J ends were trimmed by 4 bases and 9 bases, with 20 bases remaining between them. This CDR3 region has 16 residues. Germline loops: CDR1 SGHNT, CDR2 YYREEE (reference sequence). Libraries were prepared by immunoSEQ multiplex PCR; TCRdb keeps only in-frame clonotypes and omits some of them. The sample lists tens of thousands of clones; approximately 84% were seen once. Sample treatment: randomized to nivolumab then ipilimumab (arm A) or the reverse (arm B). DNA-damaging chemotherapy had not been given to any patient beforehand. Live CD3+CD8+ CD19− CD56− cells were sorted from PBMCs. The receptor was isolated from a human donor with melanoma. Sequences were derived from CD8+ T cells sorted from blood (inferred from file names), sampled from a patient given nivolumab and ipilimumab in sequence. V is TRBV5-4 and J is TRBJ1-6, with D tentatively TRBD1 (6 bases). The DNA for the CDR3 is TGTGCCAGCAGCCCCGGCGCGACAGGAGCAGGTTCACCCCTCCACTTT. It yields the protein CASSPGATGAGSPLHF.